These 30 T cell receptor beta chains came from one sample sequenced in a study of monozygotic twins with cystic fibrosis. Measured with immunoSEQ multiplex PCR; TCRdb has only the in-frame clones, and not every one. The sample records roughly 30,000 clones, 80% to 95% being singletons. Source material: blood. The receptors here all came from a girl aged 2 to 10 with cystic fibrosis.

The chain employs TRBV9 and TRBJ2-4, with D possibly being TRBD1 or TRBD2 (5 bases each). V dropped 3 bases and J dropped 5 bases, with 9 bases sitting between them. The CDR3 consists of 13 residues. Germline V gene sequence: CDR1 SGDLS, CDR2 YYNGEE. The CDR3 here is CASSAGTENIQYF. CDR3 nucleotides: TGTGCCAGCAGCGCCGGGACGGAAAACATTCAGTACTTC.

This clone was counted only a few times. J is TRBJ1-5 and V is TRBV28, with D unresolved. Trimming took off 2 bases at V and 9 bases at J, with 11 bases between the two ends. This CDR3 spans 13 amino acids. CDR1 is MDHEN and CDR2 is SYDVKM in the germline V gene. The CDR3 protein is CASSLGRARPQHF. Written as DNA, the CDR3 is TGTGCCAGCAGTTTAGGGAGAGCCCGGCCCCAGCATTTT.

This rearrangement joins TRBV6-5 to TRBJ1-1; TRBD1 matches 7 bases. The trim removed 6 bases at V and 6 bases at J, leaving 13 bases unmatched. Germline V gene lookup returns CDR1 MNHEY and CDR2 SVGAGI. The CDR3 totals 15 residues. CDR3 in amino acids: CASRSHTGEGPEAFF. In DNA, the CDR3 is TGTGCCAGCAGATCTCACACAGGGGAGGGGCCTGAAGCTTTCTTT.

V and J are TRBV7-8 and TRBJ2-7; D is ambiguous. Germline loops: CDR1 SGHVS, CDR2 FQNEAQ. Trimming removed 5 bases at V and 7 bases at J, with 12 bases between. The CDR3 extends over 12 amino acids. CDR3 in DNA: TGTGCCAGCAGCGTCCGTGGCGAGGAGCAGTACTTC. Its protein product is CASSVRGEEQYF.

This clone was counted once. In nucleotides, the CDR3 is TGTGCCTGGAGTCGTGAAGGGCAACAGCCCCAGCATTTT. Its protein is CAWSREGQQPQHF. The chain links TRBV30 to TRBJ1-5; no definite D call. This CDR3 region has 13 residues. Germline CDR1 GTSNPN, CDR2 SVGIG (reference sequence). Trimming took off 2 bases at V and 7 bases at J, with 12 bases between the two ends. Drawing the rest from reference TRBV30 and TRBJ1-5, the complete variable domain is SQTIHQWPATLVQPVGSPLSLECTVEGTSNPNLYWYRQAAGRGLQLLFYSVGIGQISSEVPQNLSASRPQDRQFILSSKKLLLSDSGFYLCAWSREGQQPQHFGDGTRLSIL.

The V and J genes are TRBV6-4 and TRBJ1-3, with D hard to call. In germline, CDR1 is MRHNA, CDR2 SNTAGT. V shed 6 bases and J shed 0 bases, with 12 bases lying between them. The CDR3 has 15 amino acids. Here the CDR3 reads CASRPYPDSGNTIYF. The CDR3 coding sequence is TGTGCCAGCAGACCTTATCCAGACTCTGGAAACACCATATATTTT.

This clone was detected once. V is TRBV25-1 and J is TRBJ2-7; TRBD2 agrees at 10 bases. This CDR3 spans 14 amino acids. Germline V gives CDR1 MGHDK, CDR2 SYGVNS. J was trimmed by 5 bases and V by 9 bases; bases with no gene match: 10. The CDR3 sequence is CASSQAGGPNEQYF. The CDR3 DNA is TGTGCCAGTTCTCAAGCGGGAGGGCCAAACGAGCAGTACTTC.

Concerning this clone itself: An end of the junction does not agree with germline; a read error may underlie this. The V call is TRBV7-2, the J call TRBJ2-7; 10 bases agree with TRBD2. CDR1 SGHTA and CDR2 FQGNSA come from the germline V gene. CDR3 size: 14 residues. The CDR3 loop is CASRVTSGIPLLDF. CDR3 DNA: TGTGCCAGCAGGGTCACTAGCGGGATCCCCCTTTTAGACTTC.

The chain links TRBV6-6 to TRBJ1-1; D remains unclear. There are 14 residues in the CDR3. Germline-derived CDR1 and CDR2 are MNHNY and SVGAGI (reference sequence). With 7 bases removed from V and 2 bases from J, the gap between germline ends came to 14 bases. For the CDR3, the DNA is TGTGCCAGCACCCCCCGGCATTCAAACACTGAAGCTTTCTTT. This codes for CASTPRHSNTEAFF.

The V gene is TRBV2, the J gene TRBJ2-3; D might be TRBD2 (5 bases). This CDR3 region has 16 residues. Germline loops: CDR1 SNHLY, CDR2 FYNNEI. Deletions cut 8 bases from V and 4 bases from J, with 22 bases between. In DNA form, the CDR3 reads TGTGCCAGCCTAGCCCCCGGGGTAGGTTACTCAGATACGCAGTATTTT. It yields the protein CASLAPGVGYSDTQYF.

This chain joins TRBV29-1 and TRBJ2-2; the D is unclear. V lost 6 bases, J lost 7 bases, and 15 bases lay in between. The length of the CDR3 is 13 residues. CDR1 is SQVTM and CDR2 is ANQGSEA in the germline V gene. CDR3 loop: CSVFDILDGELFF. In DNA form, the CDR3 reads TGCAGCGTCTTCGACATCCTGGACGGGGAGCTGTTTTTT.

The V and J genes are TRBV6-4 and TRBJ2-3, with 9 bases matching TRBD2. Looked up from germline, CDR1 is MRHNA and CDR2 is SNTAGT. This CDR3 comprises 15 residues. V shed 2 bases and J 3 bases; nucleotides not matched to a gene: 3. CDR3 bases: TGTGCCAGCAGTGACGGGCTAGCGGGGACAGATACGCAGTATTTT. Protein sequence: CASSDGLAGTDTQYF.

This rearrangement joins TRBV19 to TRBJ1-1; tentative D call: TRBD1 (5 bases). In germline, CDR1 is LNHDA, CDR2 SQIVND (reference sequence). This CDR3 region has 15 residues. V shed 0 bases and J shed 1 base, with 9 bases lying between them. CDR3: CASSIEGRANTEAFF. The CDR3 region has the DNA TGTGCCAGTAGTATAGAAGGCAGGGCGAACACTGAAGCTTTCTTT.

V usage is TRBV7-9 and J usage is TRBJ2-7; no clear D. This CDR3 contains 14 residues. From germline, CDR1 is SEHNR and CDR2 FQNEAQ (reference sequence). V was cut by 2 bases and J by 3 bases, with 11 bases left in between. The CDR3 reads CASSLTGPNYEQYF. In DNA, the CDR3 is TGTGCCAGCAGCTTAACCGGCCCAAACTACGAGCAGTACTTC.

This chain connects TRBV28 to TRBJ2-7; 15 bases agree with TRBD2. Trimming took 3 bases from V and 2 from J; bases not matched to a gene: 8. The CDR3 runs to 18 residues. Germline V gene lookup returns CDR1 MDHEN and CDR2 SYDVKM. The CDR3 DNA sequence: TGTGCCAGCAGTTTTGGACTAGCGGGAGGGCTTTTGGCCTACGAGCAGTACTTC. Translating gives CASSFGLAGGLLAYEQYF.

The chain carries TRBV27 and TRBJ1-2; weak D call: TRBD1 (6 bases). CDR3 length equals 13 residues. CDR1 and CDR2 (germline): MNHEY, SMNVEV (reference sequence). V lost 5 bases and J 7 bases, leaving 14 bases between the germline ends. The CDR3 region is CASSADTGSGYTF. In nucleotides, the CDR3 is TGTGCCAGCAGTGCCGATACAGGGTCTGGCTACACCTTC.

This clone was detected once. This chain uses TRBV23-1 with TRBJ1-4; 8 bases agree with TRBD1. TRBV23-1 is an ORF, with its function uncertain. There are 15 residues in the CDR3. V gave up 8 bases and J gave up 7 bases; unmatched junction bases: 12. CDR3: CASLPRGDRGEKLFF. The DNA for the CDR3 is TGCGCCAGCTTGCCCCGAGGAGACAGGGGTGAAAAACTGTTTTTT.

This rearrangement joins TRBV29-1 to TRBJ2-5; 9 bases are shared with TRBD1. V lost 7 bases, J lost 5 bases, and 8 bases stayed unmatched. Germline CDR1 is SQVTM and CDR2 is ANQGSEA. The CDR3 extends over 13 amino acids. The CDR3 here is CSAQQGAGETQYF. The DNA of the CDR3 is TGCAGCGCTCAACAGGGGGCGGGGGAGACCCAGTACTTC.

The chain combines TRBV18 with TRBJ1-2; the match to TRBD1 covers 8 bases. Germline loops: CDR1 KGHSH, CDR2 LQKENI. V shed 3 bases and J 2 bases; nucleotides not matched to a gene: 8. The CDR3 length is 16 residues. The CDR3 DNA follows: TGTGCCAGCTCACCTTCAGGGACAGGAAAGAACTATGGCTACACCTTC. Translating it yields CASSPSGTGKNYGYTF.

This chain joins TRBV5-1 and TRBJ1-1, with D unresolved. Germline CDR1 SGHRS, CDR2 YFSETQ. V was pared by 0 bases and J by 6 bases, with 9 bases between. This CDR3 is 13 amino acids long. CDR3 residues: CASSLERMSEAFF. CDR3 DNA sequence: TGCGCCAGCAGCTTGGAGAGGATGTCTGAAGCTTTCTTT.

This clone was found once. J is TRBJ1-5 and V is TRBV5-8; D possibly corresponds to TRBD1 (6 bases). This CDR3 is built from 12 residues. With 2 bases removed from V and 6 bases from J, the gap between germline ends came to 6 bases. Germline CDR1 and CDR2: SGHTS and YDEGEE. CDR3 coding DNA: TGTGCCAGCAGCTTCAGGGGTCAGCCCCAGCATTTT. As protein: CASSFRGQPQHF. The entire variable domain, with the rest obtained from reference TRBV5-8 and TRBJ1-5, is as follows: EAGVTQSPTHLIKTRGQQATLRCSPISGHTSVYWYQQALGLGLQFLLWYDEGEERNRGNFPPRFSGRQFPNYSSELNVNALELEDSALYLCASSFRGQPQHFGDGTRLSIL.

V and J are TRBV9 and TRBJ2-7, with 14 positions matching TRBD2. Trimming at V came to 4 bases and at J to 4 bases, leaving 16 bases not matched to a gene. The CDR3 loop spans 19 amino acids. CDR1 and CDR2 (germline): SGDLS, YYNGEE. The DNA of the CDR3 is TGTGCCAGCAGCCCCCTAGGGACTAGCGGGGGACCCGGAGAGTACGAGCAGTACTTC. Translation: CASSPLGTSGGPGEYEQYF.

The V gene is TRBV27, the J gene TRBJ2-7, with TRBD1 identical over 7 bases. Germline loops: CDR1 MNHEY, CDR2 SMNVEV (reference sequence). Unmatched junction bases numbered 11, after V lost 6 bases and J lost 3 bases. This CDR3 contains 15 residues. CDR3 sequence (DNA): TGTGCCAGCAGCCGCTCCCGGGACAGATACTACGAGCAGTACTTC. Protein sequence: CASSRSRDRYYEQYF.

This chain uses TRBV18 with TRBJ1-5; a weak D match, TRBD1 (6 bases). The V gene lost 2 bases and the J gene lost 1 base, with 12 bases spanning the gap. Germline V CDR1 and CDR2: KGHSH, LQKENI. CDR3 length: 16 residues. For the CDR3, the DNA is TGTGCCAGCTCACCAGGCCGGGACATGAGCAATCAGCCCCAGCATTTT. This codes for CASSPGRDMSNQPQHF. The full variable domain, in which reference TRBV18 and TRBJ1-5 provide the parts outside the CDR3, is NAGVMQNPRHLVRRRGQEARLRCSPMKGHSHVYWYRQLPEEGLKFMVYLQKENIIDESGMPKERFSAEFPKEGPSILRIQQVVRGDSAAYFCASSPGRDMSNQPQHFGDGTRLSIL.

The J gene is TRBJ2-1, the V gene TRBV10-3; D remains ambiguous. Per the germline V gene, CDR1 is ENHRY and CDR2 is SYGVKD. Trimming removed 1 base from V and 8 bases from J, with 6 bases in between. There are 12 residues in the CDR3. CDR3 sequence: CAISELSDEQFF. DNA for the CDR3: TGTGCCATCAGTGAGTTGTCCGATGAGCAGTTCTTC.

The rearrangement uses TRBV7-8 and TRBJ2-5; 8 bases match TRBD1. The germline V gene has CDR1 SGHVS and CDR2 FQNEAQ. The CDR3 totals 16 residues. The J segment lost 0 bases and the V segment lost 4 bases, leaving 7 bases of the junction unmatched. The CDR3 here is CASSYGRDRYQETQYF. The CDR3 coding sequence is TGTGCCAGCAGCTACGGCCGGGACAGGTACCAAGAGACCCAGTACTTC. The variable domain in full, with the rest retrieved from reference TRBV7-8 and TRBJ2-5, is GAGVSQSPRYKVAKRGQDVALRCDPISGHVSLFWYQQALGQGPEFLTYFQNEAQLDKSGLPSDRFFAERPEGSVSTLKIQRTQQEDSAVYLCASSYGRDRYQETQYFGPGTRLLVL.

This clone was observed a single time. The chain is built from TRBV7-3 and TRBJ2-2; possibly TRBD1 or TRBD2 for D (5 bases each). The CDR3 is made up of 14 amino acids. The germline CDR1 and CDR2 sequences are SGHTA and FQGTGA. The V and J ends lost 0 bases and 7 bases respectively, with 9 bases between them. The CDR3 reads CASSLTRDGGELFF. CDR3 DNA: TGTGCCAGCAGCTTAACCAGGGACGGCGGGGAGCTGTTTTTT.

This chain links TRBV10-1 with TRBJ2-1; 7 bases map to TRBD1. Trimming took 5 bases from V and 2 from J; bases not matched to a gene: 6. The CDR3 loop spans 15 amino acids. Germline assignment: CDR1 WNHNN and CDR2 SYGVQD (reference sequence). This CDR3 reads CASSQFRGTYNEQFF. Here the CDR3 DNA reads TGCGCCAGCAGTCAATTCAGGGGGACCTACAATGAGCAGTTCTTC.

This clone has only one observation. This rearrangement joins TRBV6-5 to TRBJ2-1; 9 bases are shared with TRBD1. Germline trimming cut 7 bases from V and 5 bases from J; bases unmatched to any gene: 9. The germline V gene encodes CDR1 MNHEY and CDR2 SVGAGI. The CDR3 runs 15 residues. The CDR3 is CASTAGTGINNEQFF. CDR3 DNA: TGTGCCAGCACCGCCGGGACAGGGATAAACAATGAGCAGTTCTTC.

V and J are TRBV5-1 and TRBJ1-1; TRBD1 matches at 9 bases. The CDR3 spans 14 residues. J lost 4 bases, V lost 4 bases, and 5 bases had no gene match. The germline CDR1 and CDR2 sequences are SGHRS and YFSETQ. The CDR3 sequence: CASSARTGVTEAFF. The CDR3 DNA sequence: TGCGCCAGCAGCGCCAGGACAGGGGTCACTGAAGCTTTCTTT.